This T cell receptor (beta chain) was captured by sequencing in a study of CD8+ T cells in alopecia areata. Across the whole study: In an open-label trial, patients got 5 to 10 mg tofacitinib twice daily.

The study's findings and limits: Mouse data revealed clearer TCR sharing than patient data did, a gap possibly tied to HLA.

As part of sample collection, lesional scalp punch biopsies and peripheral blood were taken from alopecia areata patients. Germline V gene sequence: CDR1 SGHDT, CDR2 YYEEEE. This CDR3 region has 14 residues. V shed 2 bases and J shed 4 bases, with 12 bases lying between them. Comments on this clone: The target antigen is unknown.

After isolation, RNA underwent reverse transcription to generate cDNA as the sequencing template. Clones were sequenced by immunoSEQ multiplex PCR, and TCRdb holds only the in-frame ones, with some missing. The repertoire holds around 130,000 clones, with roughly 54% as singletons. The receptor comes from a human donor with alopecia areata. Sequenced here: CD4+ T cells sorted from blood, sampled at week 0. The V gene is TRBV5-6, the J gene TRBJ1-1; TRBD1 is a possible D gene (6 bases). DNA for the CDR3: TGTGCCAGCAGCTTCGAGGGAGGGGGCACTGAAGCTTTCTTT. It encodes CASSFEGGGTEAFF.